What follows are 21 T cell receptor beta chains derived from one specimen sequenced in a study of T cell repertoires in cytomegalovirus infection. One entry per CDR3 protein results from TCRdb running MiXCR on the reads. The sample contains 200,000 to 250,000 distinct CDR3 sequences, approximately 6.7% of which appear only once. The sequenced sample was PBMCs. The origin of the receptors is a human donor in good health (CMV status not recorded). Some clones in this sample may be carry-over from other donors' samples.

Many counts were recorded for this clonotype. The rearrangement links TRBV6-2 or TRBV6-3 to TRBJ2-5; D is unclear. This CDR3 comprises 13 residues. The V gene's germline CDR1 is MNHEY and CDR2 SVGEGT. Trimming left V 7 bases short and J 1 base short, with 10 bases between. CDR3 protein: CASTLEVQETQYF. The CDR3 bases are TGTGCCAGCACCTTAGAAGTCCAAGAGACCCAGTACTTC.

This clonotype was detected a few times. CDR3: CASSEPGTAETQYF. As DNA, the CDR3 is TGTGCCAGCAGTGAGCCAGGAACCGCGGAGACCCAGTACTTC. This chain uses TRBV25-1 with TRBJ2-5, with no clear D. Germline V gene sequence: CDR1 MGHDK, CDR2 SYGVNS. Trimming took 3 bases from V and 5 from J, leaving 13 bases between them. The CDR3 consists of 14 residues.

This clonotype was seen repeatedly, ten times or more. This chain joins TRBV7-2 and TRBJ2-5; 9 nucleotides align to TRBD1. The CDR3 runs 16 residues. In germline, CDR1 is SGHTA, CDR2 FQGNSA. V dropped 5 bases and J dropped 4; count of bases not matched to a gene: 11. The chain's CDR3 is CASSIQGAGVGETQYF. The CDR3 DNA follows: TGTGCCAGCAGCATACAGGGGGCGGGTGTGGGAGAGACCCAGTACTTC.

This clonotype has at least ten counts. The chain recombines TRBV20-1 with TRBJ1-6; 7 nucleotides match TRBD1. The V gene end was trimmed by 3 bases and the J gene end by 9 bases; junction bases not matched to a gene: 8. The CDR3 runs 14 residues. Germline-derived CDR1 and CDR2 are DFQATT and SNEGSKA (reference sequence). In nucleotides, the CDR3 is TGCAGTGCTAGCACCGACAGGGCTGGTTCACCCCTCCACTTT. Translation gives CSASTDRAGSPLHF.

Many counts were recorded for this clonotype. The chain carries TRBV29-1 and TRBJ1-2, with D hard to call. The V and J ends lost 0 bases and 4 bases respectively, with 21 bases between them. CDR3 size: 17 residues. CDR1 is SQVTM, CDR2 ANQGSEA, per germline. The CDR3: CSVEDLSPRALGYGYTF. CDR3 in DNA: TGCAGCGTTGAAGATCTTTCCCCACGGGCGCTAGGCTATGGCTACACCTTC.

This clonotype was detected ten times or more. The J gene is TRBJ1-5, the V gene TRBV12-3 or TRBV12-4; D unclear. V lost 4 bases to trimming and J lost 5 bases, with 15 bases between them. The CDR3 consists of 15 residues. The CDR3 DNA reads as TGTGCCAGCAGTTCATTCCGGAGCCGGGATCAGCCCCAGCATTTT. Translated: CASSSFRSRDQPQHF.

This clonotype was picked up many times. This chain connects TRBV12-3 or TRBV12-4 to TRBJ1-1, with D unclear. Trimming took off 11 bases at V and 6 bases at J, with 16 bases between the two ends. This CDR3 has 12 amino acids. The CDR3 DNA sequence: TGTGCCGGAACCTGGGGTATCGCTGAAGCTTTCTTT. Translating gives CAGTWGIAEAFF.

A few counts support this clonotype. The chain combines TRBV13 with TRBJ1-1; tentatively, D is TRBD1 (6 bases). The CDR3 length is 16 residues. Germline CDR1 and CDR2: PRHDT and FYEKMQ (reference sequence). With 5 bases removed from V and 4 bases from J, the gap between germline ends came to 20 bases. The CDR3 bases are TGTGCCAGCAGCGGGCAGACACAGGGTGAGGGCACTGAAGCTTTCTTT. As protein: CASSGQTQGEGTEAFF.

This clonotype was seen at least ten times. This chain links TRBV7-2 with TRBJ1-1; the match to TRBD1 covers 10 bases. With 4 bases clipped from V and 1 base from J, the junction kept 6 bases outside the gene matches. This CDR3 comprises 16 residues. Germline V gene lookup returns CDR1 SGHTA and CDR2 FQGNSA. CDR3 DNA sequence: TGTGCCAGCAGCTACGGGACAGGGGTTCGGAACACTGAAGCTTTCTTT. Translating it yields CASSYGTGVRNTEAFF.

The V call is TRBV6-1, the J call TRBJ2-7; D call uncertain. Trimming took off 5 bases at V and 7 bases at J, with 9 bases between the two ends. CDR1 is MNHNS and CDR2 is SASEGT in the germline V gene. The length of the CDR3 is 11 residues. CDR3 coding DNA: TGTGCCAGCAGTTGGACCTGGGAGCAGTACTTC. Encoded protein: CASSWTWEQYF.

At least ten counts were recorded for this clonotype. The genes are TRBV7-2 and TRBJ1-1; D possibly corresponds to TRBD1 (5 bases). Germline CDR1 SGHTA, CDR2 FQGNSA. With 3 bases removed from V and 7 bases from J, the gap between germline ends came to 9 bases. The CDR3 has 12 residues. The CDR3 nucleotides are TGTGCCAGCAGCTTTGCAGGGTATGAAGCTTTCTTT. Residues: CASSFAGYEAFF.

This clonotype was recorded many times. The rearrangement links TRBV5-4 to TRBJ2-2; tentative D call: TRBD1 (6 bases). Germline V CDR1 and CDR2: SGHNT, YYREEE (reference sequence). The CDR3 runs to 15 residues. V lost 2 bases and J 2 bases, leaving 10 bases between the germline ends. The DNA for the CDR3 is TGTGCCAGCAGCTTTAGACAGGCTAACACCGGGGAGCTGTTTTTT. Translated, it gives CASSFRQANTGELFF.

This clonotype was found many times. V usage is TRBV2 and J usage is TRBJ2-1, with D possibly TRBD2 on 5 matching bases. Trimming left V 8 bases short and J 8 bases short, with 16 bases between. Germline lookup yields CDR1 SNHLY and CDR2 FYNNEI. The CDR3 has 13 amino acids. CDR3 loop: CASDLTTRHEQFF. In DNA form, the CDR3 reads TGTGCCAGCGACTTGACTACCCGGCATGAGCAGTTCTTC.

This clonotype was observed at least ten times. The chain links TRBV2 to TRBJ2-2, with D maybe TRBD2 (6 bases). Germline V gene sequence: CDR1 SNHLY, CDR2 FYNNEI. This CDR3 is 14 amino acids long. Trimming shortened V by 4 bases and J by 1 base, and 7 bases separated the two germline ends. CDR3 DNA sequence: TGTGCCAGCAGTGCGGGACTGAACACCGGGGAGCTGTTTTTT. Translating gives CASSAGLNTGELFF. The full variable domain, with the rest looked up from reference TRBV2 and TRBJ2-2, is EPEVTQTPSHQVTQMGQEVILRCVPISNHLYFYWYRQILGQKVEFLVSFYNNEISEKSEIFDDQFSVERPDGSNFTLKIRSTKLEDSAMYFCASSAGLNTGELFFGEGSRLTVL.

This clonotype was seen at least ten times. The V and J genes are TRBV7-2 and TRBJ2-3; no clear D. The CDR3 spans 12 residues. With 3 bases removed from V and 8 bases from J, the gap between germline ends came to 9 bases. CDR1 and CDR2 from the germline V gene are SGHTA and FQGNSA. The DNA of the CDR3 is TGTGCCAGCAGCTTCGGGCTTGGTACGCAGTATTTT. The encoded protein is CASSFGLGTQYF.

CDR3: CASSSSGYNEQFF. The DNA for the CDR3 is TGTGCCAGCAGTTCTAGCGGCTACAATGAGCAGTTCTTC. The rearrangement links TRBV28 to TRBJ2-1; TRBD2 aligns across 7 bases. Germline V CDR1 and CDR2: MDHEN, SYDVKM. The CDR3 runs to 13 residues. Losses at the gene ends were 4 bases for V and 3 bases for J; bases not matched to a gene: 0.

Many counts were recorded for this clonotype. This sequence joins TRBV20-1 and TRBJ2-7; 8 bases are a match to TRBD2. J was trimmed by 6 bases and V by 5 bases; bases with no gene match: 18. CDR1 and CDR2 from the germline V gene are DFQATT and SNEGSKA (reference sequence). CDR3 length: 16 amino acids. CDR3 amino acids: CSAGGAAGGGTGEQYF. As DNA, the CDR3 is TGCAGTGCTGGGGGGGCGGCGGGCGGGGGGACCGGCGAGCAGTACTTC.

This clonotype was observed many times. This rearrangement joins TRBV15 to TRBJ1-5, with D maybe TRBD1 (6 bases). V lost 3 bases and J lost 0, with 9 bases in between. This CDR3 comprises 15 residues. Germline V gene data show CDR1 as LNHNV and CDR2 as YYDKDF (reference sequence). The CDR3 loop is CATSSEQGSNQPQHF. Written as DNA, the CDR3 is TGTGCCACCAGCAGTGAACAGGGTAGCAATCAGCCCCAGCATTTT.

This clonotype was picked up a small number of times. CDR3 sequence: CASSPQTRADTGELFF. The DNA for the CDR3 is TGCGCCAGCAGCCCCCAAACTCGGGCGGACACCGGGGAGCTGTTTTTT. J is TRBJ2-2 and V is TRBV5-1; D uncertain. The CDR3 sequence is 16 residues long. CDR1 and CDR2 (germline): SGHRS, YFSETQ. The V end was cut by 4 bases, the J end by 3 bases, with 16 bases between.

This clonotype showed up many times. The CDR3, as DNA: TGTGCCAGTAGAGAATCTGGGCAACTTTCACCCCTCCACTTT. It is translated as CASRESGQLSPLHF. The chain carries TRBV19 and TRBJ1-6; the D is unclear. The V and J ends lost 6 bases and 9 bases respectively, with 15 bases between them. This CDR3 has 14 residues. CDR1 and CDR2 from the germline V gene are LNHDA and SQIVND (reference sequence).

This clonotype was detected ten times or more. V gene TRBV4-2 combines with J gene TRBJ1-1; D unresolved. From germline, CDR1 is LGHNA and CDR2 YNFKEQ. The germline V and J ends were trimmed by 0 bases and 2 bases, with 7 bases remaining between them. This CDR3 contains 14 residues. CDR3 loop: CASSQDSLNTEAFF. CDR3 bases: TGTGCCAGCAGCCAAGATAGCCTTAACACTGAAGCTTTCTTT.